One and the same sample provided the 25 T cell receptor beta chains below, sequenced in a study of T cell changes during pregnancy in multiple sclerosis. Sequenced by immunoSEQ multiplex PCR; TCRdb stores in-frame clones only, minus some. The repertoire holds 40,000 to 55,000 clones, with roughly nine tenths as singletons. This sample comprised CD8+ T cells from peripheral blood mononuclear cells, obtained in the second trimester of pregnancy. These receptors were obtained from a female donor with multiple sclerosis, enrolled in a pregnancy study.

The chain carries TRBV19 and TRBJ1-5; D possibly corresponds to TRBD1 (5 bases). Germline CDR1 reads LNHDA; CDR2 reads SQIVND (reference sequence). The CDR3 is made up of 13 amino acids. V lost 5 bases to trimming and J lost 9 bases, with 14 bases between them. The CDR3 region is CASSPGPQGPQHF. In DNA, the CDR3 is TGTGCCAGTAGTCCCGGACCCCAGGGGCCCCAGCATTTT.

This clone is judged medium-sized. This chain connects TRBV19 to TRBJ2-1, with D perhaps TRBD1 (7 bases). The CDR3 contains 15 residues. V dropped 6 bases and J dropped 2 bases, with 14 bases sitting between them. Per germline, CDR1 LNHDA and CDR2 SQIVND (reference sequence). CDR3 region: CASREGQQTYNEQFF. CDR3 nucleotide sequence: TGTGCCAGTAGGGAGGGACAGCAAACCTACAATGAGCAGTTCTTC.

The rearrangement joins TRBV6-5 to TRBJ1-2, with unresolved D. Trimming removed 5 bases at V and 0 bases at J, with 13 bases between. The CDR3 sequence is 15 residues long. Looked up from germline, CDR1 is MNHEY and CDR2 is SVGAGI. The CDR3 spells CASSPGDNPNYGYTF. The CDR3 bases are TGTGCCAGCAGTCCCGGGGATAACCCTAACTATGGCTACACCTTC.

This chain uses TRBV6-5 with TRBJ1-2, with D tentatively TRBD1 (5 bases). Germline CDR1 and CDR2: MNHEY and SVGAGI. CDR3 length: 15 amino acids. Trimming cost V 2 bases and J 6 bases, with 16 bases left between them. This chain's CDR3 is CASSYPGRGGDGYTF. In nucleotides, the CDR3 is TGTGCCAGCAGTTACCCCGGGAGGGGTGGAGATGGCTACACCTTC.

The chain is built from TRBV6-5 and TRBJ2-3, with a tentative D call TRBD2 (5 bases). Trimming cost V 2 bases and J 5 bases, with 14 bases left between them. The CDR3 sequence is 15 residues long. From germline, CDR1 is MNHEY and CDR2 SVGAGI. The CDR3 bases are TGTGCCAGCAGTTACCCGGGGTCCAGCGGAGATACGCAGTATTTT. It yields the protein CASSYPGSSGDTQYF.

This clone is medium-sized in the sample. Other DNA sequences in the sample encode the same CDR3. The chain joins TRBV9 to TRBJ2-5; tentatively, D is TRBD2 (5 bases). The length of the CDR3 is 15 residues. The germline V and J ends were trimmed by 0 bases and 1 base, with 10 bases remaining between them. Germline V gene sequence: CDR1 SGDLS, CDR2 YYNGEE. The CDR3 loop reads CASSVVGLAQETQYF. As DNA, the CDR3 is TGTGCCAGCAGCGTAGTTGGCCTAGCCCAAGAGACCCAGTACTTC.

V usage is TRBV27 and J usage is TRBJ2-3; 8 bases map to TRBD2. V shed 5 bases, J shed 1 base, and the junction held 2 bases outside the gene matches. The length of the CDR3 is 14 residues. Germline V gives CDR1 MNHEY, CDR2 SMNVEV (reference sequence). The CDR3 DNA is TGTGCCAGCAGTATTAGCGGGGGCACAGATACGCAGTATTTT. Amino acids: CASSISGGTDTQYF.

The rearrangement links TRBV5-6 to TRBJ2-5; 8 nucleotides align to TRBD2. Germline trimming cut 4 bases from V and 5 bases from J; bases unmatched to any gene: 7. The CDR3 has 14 amino acids. The V gene's germline CDR1 is SGHDT and CDR2 YYEEEE. The CDR3 reads CASSPGLAVETQYF. The DNA of the CDR3 is TGTGCCAGCAGCCCCGGACTAGCCGTGGAGACCCAGTACTTC. Full variable domain (remainder filled in from reference TRBV5-6 and TRBJ2-5): DAGVTQSPTHLIKTRGQQVTLRCSPKSGHDTVSWYQQALGQGPQFIFQYYEEEERQRGNFPDRFSGHQFPNYSSELNVNALLLGDSALYLCASSPGLAVETQYFGPGTRLLVL.

A remark on this clone: Mismatch with germline at one junction end may stem from a read error. This sequence joins TRBV7-7 and TRBJ2-5; 9 bases fit TRBD2. The CDR3 has 15 residues. CDR1 is SSHAT, CDR2 FNYEAQ, per germline (reference sequence). CDR3 residues: CASSFGAGGRETQYF. CDR3 DNA sequence: TGTGCTAGCAGCTTCGGTGCGGGGGGGCGGGAGACCCAGTACTTC.

The V gene is TRBV4-1, the J gene TRBJ1-1; unclear D gene. V lost 8 bases and J lost 4, with 8 bases in between. CDR3 size: 11 residues. Germline-derived CDR1 and CDR2 are MGHRA and YSYEKL. In DNA form, the CDR3 reads TGCGCCAGCGGGCCCGGCACTGAAGCTTTCTTT. Translated: CASGPGTEAFF.

The chain employs TRBV27 and TRBJ1-1; TRBD1 matches at 9 bases. The CDR3 sequence is 16 residues long. CDR1 and CDR2 (germline): MNHEY, SMNVEV (reference sequence). Trimming removed 3 bases from V and 3 bases from J; junction bases left unmatched: 8. The CDR3 coding sequence is TGTGCCAGCAGTTTTCTAGGGACAGGGAGGGACACTGAAGCTTTCTTT. Translated: CASSFLGTGRDTEAFF.

This chain connects TRBV9 to TRBJ2-3; TRBD1 aligns across 7 bases. V shed 5 bases, J shed 13 bases, and the junction held 10 bases outside the gene matches. Germline assignment: CDR1 SGDLS and CDR2 YYNGEE. The CDR3 has 12 amino acids. CDR3 coding DNA: TGTGCCAGCAGAGACAGGGCGGATAAGGAGTATTTT. This codes for CASRDRADKEYF. The full variable domain, rest sourced from reference TRBV9 and TRBJ2-3, is DSGVTQTPKHLITATGQRVTLRCSPRSGDLSVYWYQQSLDQGLQFLIQYYNGEERAKGNILERFSAQQFPDLHSELNLSSLELGDSALYFCASRDRADKEYFGPGTRLTVL.

Here the CDR3 DNA reads TGTGCCATACCGGGACTAGCTTTTGAGGCCCAGTACTTC. It specifies CAIPGLAFEAQYF. The chain links TRBV6-1 to TRBJ2-5; 9 bases align to TRBD2. V was clipped by 10 bases and J by 9 bases; unmatched bases: 12. There are 13 residues in the CDR3. Germline CDR1 is MNHNS and CDR2 is SASEGT.

This chain links TRBV19 with TRBJ2-1; 7 bases are shared with TRBD2. The V gene's germline CDR1 is LNHDA and CDR2 SQIVND (reference sequence). This CDR3 has 15 residues. With V trimmed by 1 base and J by 9 bases, 9 bases remained unmatched. The CDR3 region is CASSIVLSGRGEQFF. In DNA, the CDR3 is TGTGCCAGTAGTATAGTACTTAGTGGGAGGGGTGAGCAGTTCTTC.

The chain uses TRBV7-8 and TRBJ1-1; D not resolved. The CDR3 totals 15 residues. With 1 base removed from V and 6 bases from J, the gap between germline ends came to 15 bases. The germline gives CDR1 SGHVS, CDR2 FQNEAQ. The CDR3 DNA is TGTGCCAGCAGCTTAGAGGCGGAGCCCGTGGCTGAAGCTTTCTTT. It encodes CASSLEAEPVAEAFF. Full variable domain (rest looked up from reference TRBV7-8 and TRBJ1-1): GAGVSQSPRYKVAKRGQDVALRCDPISGHVSLFWYQQALGQGPEFLTYFQNEAQLDKSGLPSDRFFAERPEGSVSTLKIQRTQQEDSAVYLCASSLEAEPVAEAFFGQGTRLTVV.

The chain combines TRBV27 with TRBJ1-5, with D maybe TRBD1 (5 bases). V was pared by 6 bases and J by 4 bases, with 7 bases between. Looked up from germline, CDR1 is MNHEY and CDR2 is SMNVEV (reference sequence). The CDR3 runs 12 residues. The CDR3 DNA sequence: TGTGCCAGCAGCCGGGGGAATCAGCCCCAGCATTTT. Translated: CASSRGNQPQHF.

This clone was seen just once. J is TRBJ2-7 and V is TRBV6-1, with D uncertain. Trimming removed 5 bases at V and 6 bases at J, with 14 bases between. Germline loops: CDR1 MNHNS, CDR2 SASEGT. The CDR3 is 13 residues long. CDR3 in amino acids: CASSTDKTIEQYF. CDR3 bases: TGTGCCAGCAGTACAGACAAGACAATCGAGCAGTACTTC.

The chain is built from TRBV10-3 and TRBJ2-7; D is perhaps TRBD1 (5 bases). Germline V lookup: CDR1 ENHRY, CDR2 SYGVKD. The V end was cut by 3 bases, the J end by 7 bases, with 13 bases between. The CDR3 loop spans 13 amino acids. The CDR3 loop is CAISETTKGEQYF. CDR3 in DNA: TGTGCCATCAGTGAAACGACGAAGGGGGAGCAGTACTTC.

This clone occurred once. This sequence joins TRBV5-4 and TRBJ2-3; the D gene is possibly TRBD1 (6 bases). V lost 4 bases, J lost 3 bases, and 15 bases lay in between. The CDR3 runs to 15 residues. From germline, CDR1 is SGHNT and CDR2 YYREEE (reference sequence). The CDR3 spells CASSATTTGTDTQYF. The CDR3, as DNA: TGTGCCAGCAGCGCCACTACCACAGGGACAGATACGCAGTATTTT.

The chain carries TRBV5-4 and TRBJ2-1; D might be TRBD2 (6 bases). Germline V gene data show CDR1 as SGHNT and CDR2 as YYREEE (reference sequence). This CDR3 spans 15 amino acids. Trimming left V 4 bases short and J 11 bases short, with 22 bases between. The CDR3, as DNA: TGTGCCAGCAGCGCGGTGACTTCCGTTGCGGGGAAGCAGTTCTTC. Residues: CASSAVTSVAGKQFF.

A note on this clone: A junction end diverges from the germline sequence, so it may reflect a read error. This rearrangement joins TRBV29-1 to TRBJ1-2; D unresolved. This CDR3 contains 11 residues. In germline, CDR1 is SQVTM, CDR2 ANQGSEA. The CDR3 region is CSAESEIDYTF. CDR3 coding DNA: TGCAGCGCTGAATCTGAGATCGACTACACCTTC.

This chain links TRBV7-3 with TRBJ2-2; no clear D gene. Germline CDR1 and CDR2: SGHTA and FQGTGA. This CDR3 has 12 residues. Trimming left V 2 bases short and J 6 bases short, with 4 bases between. CDR3 DNA: TGTGCCAGCAGCTTAGGAGCCGGGGAGCTGTTTTTT. It specifies CASSLGAGELFF.

CDR3 sequence: CASIGAGQETQYF. CDR3 sequence (DNA): TGTGCCAGCATAGGGGCGGGGCAAGAGACCCAGTACTTC. V gene TRBV6-6 combines with J gene TRBJ2-5, with D maybe TRBD2 (6 bases). V shed 7 bases and J shed 2 bases, with 11 bases lying between them. CDR3 length: 13 amino acids. From germline, CDR1 is MNHNY and CDR2 SVGAGI (reference sequence).

The rearrangement links TRBV5-4 to TRBJ2-1; 7 nucleotides line up with TRBD2. The CDR3 is 15 residues long. V lost 0 bases to trimming and J lost 8 bases; unmatched junction nucleotides: 8. Germline V CDR1 and CDR2: SGHNT, YYREEE (reference sequence). CDR3 amino acids: CASSLALAEVHEQFF. For the CDR3, the DNA is TGTGCCAGCAGCTTGGCCCTAGCGGAGGTCCATGAGCAGTTCTTC. The variable domain in full, completed from reference TRBV5-4 and TRBJ2-1, reads ETGVTQSPTHLIKTRGQQVTLRCSSQSGHNTVSWYQQALGQGPQFIFQYYREEENGRGNFPPRFSGLQFPNYSSELNVNALELDDSALYLCASSLALAEVHEQFFGPGTRLTVL.

The J gene is TRBJ1-5, the V gene TRBV11-2; possibly TRBD1 for D (5 bases). This CDR3 region has 16 residues. The V end was cut by 5 bases, the J end by 7 bases, with 21 bases between. Germline CDR1 is SGHAT and CDR2 is FQNNGV. The DNA of the CDR3 is TGTGCCAGCAGCGACCCCGGGGACGGGGAGGGCCAGCCCCAGCATTTT. This codes for CASSDPGDGEGQPQHF.